This TCR beta chain is from a study of identical twins. This CDR3 region has 13 residues. Germline V gene sequence: CDR1 SGHRS, CDR2 YFSETQ. Trimming shortened V by 6 bases and J by 2 bases, and 10 bases separated the two germline ends. Regarding the study as a whole: Memory repertoires lacked the insertion deficit that abundant cord blood beta clonotypes showed.

To note about this clonotype: Its specificity is not known.

TCRdb ran MiXCR on the 5' RACE reads and lists one entry per CDR3 protein. This sample has 500,000 to 600,000 distinct CDR3 sequences; roughly 21% occur once, and the top ten carry about 0.91%. These data also featured in a second study, about T cells expressing NK-cell markers. From that report: Each TCR beta repertoire originated in sorted T cells that were CD3+CD56+NKG2C+, CD3+CD56+NKG2C- or CD3+CD56-NKG2C+. Several donors had dominant NKG2C+ clonotypes that comprised about 1.0-7.5% of their CD8+ T cells. Whether expanded NKG2C+ T cell clones were HCMV-specific remained unclear.

The sequencing input was CD4+ T cells sorted from blood. V and J are TRBV5-1 and TRBJ2-3; no firm D call. This sequence was found in a woman between 18 and 30 years old in good health. The CDR3 here is CASTLLPTDTQYF. The CDR3 bases are TGCGCCAGCACCCTTTTGCCCACAGATACGCAGTATTTT.